The present entry profiles one T cell receptor (beta chain) with its context. The specificity of this receptor is unknown. The sample holds no much larger clone one base away, and base qualities are not on file. TCR CDR3 regions were amplified from genomic DNA by multiplex PCR using the deep immunoSEQ assay. Genomic DNA extracted from each cell subset was distributed evenly over all wells of several immunoSEQ 96-well plates, and each plate served as one replicate. For sorted subsets, about 200 ng genomic DNA, equal to about 30,000 T cell genomes, was loaded into each replicate PCR. Purified libraries were measured with a Qubit 3.0 fluorometer, size-checked on a Bioanalyzer 2100, and measured again with the KAPA Library Quantification kit. Every immunoSEQ 96-well plate was sequenced on a dedicated single-read 150-cycle Illumina NextSeq 550 flow cell. On the study's bioinformatics: The immunoSEQ output contained only junctional sequences without quality scores, so filtering could not match that applied to full-length reads. Sequences were annotated with PyIR, a Python wrapper for IgBLAST v1.9, using IMGT germline references to assign V/J genes and CDR3. Any read was removed if the V/J assignment was weak (E-value above 1e-6), the CDR3 was missing, or the read contained stop codons, out-of-frame junctions, or ambiguous translated residues. V3J clonotypes were defined as sequences sharing an identical inferred V gene, J gene, and CDR3 amino acid sequence. Percentage overlap between repertoires was computed as shared unique clonotypes divided by the size of the smaller repertoire. Three approaches were used to assess repertoire richness: RTK rarefaction, the Chao1 estimator, and Recon v2.1 estimates of unobserved clonotypes. Generation probabilities were computed with OLGA for all TCRbeta clonotypes obtained by the gDNA method from several donors. TCRdb carries this immuneACCESS record with in-frame sequences only. Its versions omit some clonotypes, under half of them owing to an unresolved V gene in the studies checked, with the rest unexplained. V and J calls and clone size are copied from that table; D and trimming were computed from the DNA. Within this sample are some 2,000,000 clones, with less than 95% of them counted one time only. The leading ten clones occupy approximately 1.2% of the sample.

CD8 naive samples were CD45RO-negative cells positively selected for CCR7, giving a CD45RA+CCR7+ population that excluded TemRA cells. The donors were healthy, HIV-negative adults with no recently reported acute infections or vaccinations. All donors were Caucasian adults living in Nashville, Tennessee, USA. Blood was collected by leukapheresis, and PBMCs were isolated by Ficoll-Histopaque density gradient centrifugation and then cryopreserved in liquid nitrogen vapor phase. Analytical flow cytometry was used to check the purity and quantity of each magnetically sorted T cell population. Genomic DNA was isolated from every sorted fraction and measured by UV absorbance on a Nanodrop 2000c. This entry belongs to a study of shared clonotypes between healthy human individuals (TCRdb year 2020). Context from the whole study: The cohort included three men and a couple of women between 18 and 49 years of age. For each donor, CD4 naive and CD4 memory were each given three plates, CD8 naive was given two plates, and CD8 memory was given one plate. Blood TCR repertoires of five healthy adults were deeply sequenced to estimate repertoire size and the extent of clonotype sharing between individuals. Libraries were prepared and TCR repertoires were sequenced by different laboratories using diverse techniques, in order to increase sequencing depth and limit assay-specific biases. Per donor, leukapheresis produced somewhere between about 0.85 and 10 billion PBMCs.

What the research found in general, with its limitations: Compared with non-shared clonotypes, the clonotypes found in all four sorted-subset donors had higher generation probabilities. Pairwise subsampling indicated that sequencing depth was expected to affect the degree of clonotype sharing among donors. When a handful of donors were compared, the shared fraction of clonotypes was 5% to 6.5% for naive CD4, about 4% for naive CD8, more than 2% for memory CD4, and 0.4% for memory CD8. Naive subsets generally had larger estimated clonotype richness than memory subsets. Incomplete sequencing was indicated by rarefaction of sorted-subset datasets, despite the large sequencing depth. Only blood was sampled, and tissue TCR repertoires likely differ from those in blood. Because the study included a small number of donors, the genetic and exposure-history diversity represented was limited.

Spanning cysteine to phenylalanine, the CDR3 consists of 17 amino acids. The DNA shown is the 51-base CDR3, in frame from base 1. The germline V gene provides CDR1 SGHVS and CDR2 FQNEAQ. Unmatched junction bases come to 8, with V trimmed by 5 bases and J by 3 bases. The specimen sequenced was naive CD8+ T cells sorted from blood. The cell subset or site label, read with the paper, signifies: CD45RA+CCR7+. The TCR sequence derives from a young man in good health. The chain links TRBV7-8 with TRBJ2-2; 11 nucleotides in the junction match TRBD1. Here is the DNA: TGTGCCAGCAGCCGAAGCCGGGACAGGGGGGACACCGGGGAGCTGTTTTTT. Translated, it reads CASSRSRDRGDTGELFF.